This entry describes one TCR beta chain. Its recognized antigen is unknown. Base qualities were left out, and no much larger clone turns up one base away. The sample belongs to a study of shared clonotypes between healthy human individuals (dated by TCRdb to 2018 to 2020). Regarding the research as a whole: A couple of women and three men aged 18 to 49 years were included in the cohort. For each donor, CD4 naive and CD4 memory were each run on three plates, CD8 naive on two plates, and CD8 memory on one plate. Blood TCR repertoires of several healthy adults were deeply sequenced to estimate repertoire size and the extent of clonotype sharing between individuals. Between about 0.9 and 10 billion PBMCs per donor were obtained by leukapheresis. To increase sequencing depth and limit assay-specific biases, TCR repertoire library preparation and sequencing were carried out by different laboratories using diverse techniques. Broader findings and caveats from the paper: Sampling was limited to blood, and TCR repertoires in tissue likely differ from TCR repertoires in blood. Larger estimated clonotype richness was generally found for naive subsets than for memory subsets. Even with the large sequencing depth, rarefaction of the sorted-subset datasets indicated that sequencing was incomplete. Compared with non-shared clonotypes, the clonotypes found in all four sorted-subset donors had higher generation probabilities. Sharing across a few donors was observed for approximately 5% of naive CD4, 3% to 3.5% of naive CD8, 2% to 2.5% of memory CD4, and roughly 0.4% of memory CD8 clonotypes. Based on pairwise subsampling, the degree of clonotype sharing among donors was expected to be affected by sequencing depth. The small number of donors limited the genetic and exposure-history diversity represented.

Reading the germline V gene gives CDR1 SGHDT and CDR2 YYEEEE. A distance of 9 bases separates the germline ends of V and J, which lose 4 bases and 1 base respectively. The CDR3 contains 13 residues, cysteine and phenylalanine counted. The kept DNA is CDR3 alone, 39 bases in frame from the first base. Using the deep immunoSEQ assay, multiplex PCR amplified TCR CDR3 regions from genomic DNA. Genomic DNA extracted from each cell subset was distributed evenly over all wells of several immunoSEQ 96-well plates, and each plate served as one replicate. For sorted subsets, 200 to 250 ng genomic DNA, equal to 25,000 to 35,000 T cell genomes, was loaded into each replicate PCR. Purified libraries were measured with a Qubit 3.0 fluorometer, size-checked on a Bioanalyzer 2100, and measured again with the KAPA Library Quantification kit. Every immunoSEQ 96-well plate was sequenced on a separate single-read 150-cycle Illumina NextSeq 550 flow cell. The source study handled its data this way. The immunoSEQ output contained only junctional sequences without quality scores, so filtering could not match that applied to full-length reads. Sequences were annotated with PyIR, a Python wrapper for IgBLAST v1.9, using IMGT germline references to assign V/J genes and CDR3. Reads were removed for weak V/J assignments (E-value above 1e-6), missing CDR3, stop codons, out-of-frame junctions, or ambiguous translated residues. A V3J clonotype was defined by an identical inferred V gene, J gene, and CDR3 amino acid sequence. Percentage overlap between repertoires was computed as shared unique clonotypes divided by the size of the smaller repertoire. Three approaches were used to assess repertoire richness: RTK rarefaction, the Chao1 estimator, and Recon v2.1 estimates of unobserved clonotypes. For all TCRbeta clonotypes obtained by the gDNA method from a few donors, generation probabilities were computed with OLGA. TCRdb carries this immuneACCESS record with in-frame sequences only. Its versions omit some clonotypes, under half of them owing to an unresolved V gene in the studies checked, with the rest unexplained. That table gives V, J and clone size, and the DNA gave D and trimming. For this sample there are about 1.4 million clones; roughly 96% appear just once. The biggest ten clones account for roughly 1.2% of the sample.

The donors were healthy, HIV-negative adults who had no recently reported acute infections or vaccinations. All donors were Caucasian adults living in Nashville, Tennessee, USA. CD4+ T cells were enriched through magnetic negative selection, after which naive cells were positively selected on CD45RA and the remaining negative fraction served as the memory subset. After blood collection by leukapheresis, PBMCs were isolated using Ficoll-Histopaque density gradient centrifugation and then cryopreserved in the vapor phase of liquid nitrogen. Analytical flow cytometry was used to check the purity and quantity of each magnetically sorted T cell population. From each sorted fraction, genomic DNA was isolated and quantified by UV absorbance on a Nanodrop 2000c.

This chain joins TRBV5-6 to TRBJ2-7; 6 matching bases give a weak D call of TRBD1. The sample taken for sequencing was naive CD4+ T cells sorted from blood. Per the publication, the cell subset or site label means: CD45RA+ positively selected. The TCR sequence derives from a man younger than 45 in good health. CDR3 loop: CASSNGQSYEQYF. The DNA sequence reads TGTGCCAGCAGCAACGGACAGTCCTACGAGCAGTACTTC.